The T cell receptor beta chain under discussion was sequenced for a study of Graves' ophthalmopathy and Graves' hyperthyroidism (dated by TCRdb to 2017 to 2018). With regard to the full study: Peripheral blood was collected before any treatment was given, at the time of initial diagnosis. In a handful of hyperthyroidism patients, the T-cell repertoires found in thyroid tissue were compared with those found in blood. To explore V-J signatures that distinguish ophthalmopathy from hyperthyroidism, a discovery set of 95 to 100 patients was enrolled, made up of roughly 41 with ophthalmopathy and roughly 55 with stable hyperthyroidism. An independent validation cohort comprised fewer than 20 hyperthyroidism patients and 15 to 17 patients who later progressed from hyperthyroidism to ophthalmopathy. Following sampling, methimazole starting at 30 mg daily was administered to hyperthyroidism patients, and high-dose intravenous methylprednisolone was administered to ophthalmopathy patients. In total, 135 blood samples were TCR-sequenced: 40 to 45 ophthalmopathy, some 80 hyperthyroidism and around 17 hyperthyroidism-to-ophthalmopathy patients. The study used signatures of the TCR beta repertoire to tell Graves' ophthalmopathy apart from Graves' hyperthyroidism and to predict which patients would progress to ophthalmopathy.

In regard to this clonotype: No cognate antigen has been identified for it. Base qualities are not provided; no much larger clone lies one nucleotide away.

For repertoire sequencing, the TCR beta CDR3 regions were amplified from RNA transcripts. The first round of RT-PCR was done with HTBI primers and the Qiagen OneStep RT-PCR kit, and was followed by a second round of multiplex PCR, then size selection and purification. The libraries underwent paired-end sequencing with 100 bp reads on an Illumina HiSeq2000. The original pipeline was this. SOAPnuke was used to process the reads, throwing out any read that had adapters, had uncalled bases, had a mean Phred below 15, or lacked an exact constant-primer or identifier match. COPE v1.2.5 was used to merge high-quality paired reads. Unique nucleotide sequences were defined as clonotypes and aligned to IMGT TRB V, D and J references using MiTCR v1.1. Analysis was restricted to V-J combinations with a frequency above 0.0001, which covered about 99% of repertoires. For each V-J combination, a TCR clonal expansion and chaos score was defined as the ratio of F50 clonal expansion to chaos observed in the TCRdist matrix. Welch's t-statistics and random forest were used to reduce features to more than ten V-J combinations, which were fed into a naive Bayes classifier. The Morisita-Horn index was used to measure how similar the thyroid and blood repertoires were. TCRdb reran the public reads through fastp at Q25 and MiXCR, keeping productive beta chains. Entries are consolidated by CDR3 protein sequence, retaining the most common genes and DNA. V and J calls and clone size were set by TCRdb, not the authors. Across this sample there are almost 750,000 distinct CDR3 sequences, with 40% seen only once. Approximately 43% of the sample belongs to the ten largest clones.

Patients with ophthalmopathy had moderately to severely active disease, with a Clinical Activity Score of 3 or more, a NOSPECS grade of 4 or more, and a disease duration of less than 3 months. Anyone with other autoimmune diseases, uncontrolled infections, pregnancy or lactation was excluded from the study. Clinical symptoms, serum thyroxine, TRAb, thyroid ultrasound and orbital computed tomography were used for diagnosis. Ficoll-Paque density gradient centrifugation was used to isolate PBMCs from 9.5 to 10 ml of fresh peripheral blood. Total RNA was extracted using Trizol reagent, and RNA quality was checked on an Agilent 2100 Bioanalyzer. Study-level results and caveats: Sample size was not statistically predetermined, and group allocation was not concealed from the investigators. Most expanded thyroid clonotypes with frequency above 0.001 were also detected in blood, suggesting blood repertoires may reflect the thyroid immune response. The 13-signature model separated ophthalmopathy from stable hyperthyroidism with approximately 85% sensitivity and approximately 83% specificity in cross-validation, and 80%/75% in the test set. In validation, the model predicted ophthalmopathy progression with 55% to 71% sensitivity and about 77% specificity; some 13 predicted patients were CT-confirmed with GO in a median of around 6 months.

The specimen sequenced was peripheral blood. This TCR came from an adult man with Graves' ophthalmopathy.

The CDR3 corresponds to CASSQDHSGIAGAYEQYF. The base sequence is TGTGCCAGCAGCCAAGATCATTCGGGGATAGCGGGAGCTTACGAGCAGTACTTC. Recombination linked TRBV25-1 to TRBJ2-7, and 9 junction bases match TRBD2. Including cysteine and phenylalanine, the CDR3 has 18 amino acids. The kept DNA is CDR3 alone, 54 bases in frame from the first base. V ends up 6 bases short and J 4 bases short, with an unmatched junction base count of 19. The germline V gene sets CDR1 to MGHDK and CDR2 to SYGVNS.